The 20 T cell receptor beta chains below were found in one sample sequenced in a study of blood T cells in healthy people across ages. Combining a sample-barcoded 5' primer with a J-beta primer mix, a second PCR ran for about 6 to 12 cycles. From the 5' RACE reads, TCRdb called clonotypes with MiXCR, one entry per CDR3 protein. The sample includes about 640,000 distinct CDR3 sequences, roughly 53% of them seen just once. The sample consisted of blood. Receptors originate from a man in his sixties in good health.

The chain's CDR3 is CASSKTGDANYGYTF. The DNA for the CDR3 is TGTGCCAGCAGCAAGACAGGGGACGCCAACTATGGCTACACCTTC. V usage is TRBV7-2 and J usage is TRBJ1-2; 8 positions agree with TRBD1. CDR1 is SGHTA, CDR2 FQGNSA, per germline. The ends lost 5 bases at V and 2 bases at J; junction bases unmatched: 7. The CDR3 is 15 residues long.

CDR3 sequence: CSARGLSYNEQFF. The CDR3 DNA follows: TGCAGTGCTCGGGGGCTCTCCTACAATGAGCAGTTCTTC. The chain has TRBV20-1 and TRBJ2-1; the D gene could be TRBD1 or TRBD2 (6 bases each). From germline, CDR1 is DFQATT and CDR2 SNEGSKA (reference sequence). The ends were cut back, 5 bases at V and 0 bases at J, with 8 bases in the middle. The CDR3 runs to 13 residues.

V gene TRBV10-3 combines with J gene TRBJ2-3; D perhaps matches TRBD2 (6 bases). The CDR3 extends over 15 amino acids. The germline V gene has CDR1 ENHRY and CDR2 SYGVKD. Deletions cut 6 bases from V and 0 bases from J, with 13 bases between. In DNA, the CDR3 is TGTGCCATCAGCGCTGCGGGGAGGAGCACAGATACGCAGTATTTT. Translation gives CAISAAGRSTDTQYF.

This chain connects TRBV5-1 to TRBJ2-5; D is perhaps TRBD1 or TRBD2 (6 bases each). V lost 4 bases and J 2 bases, leaving 12 bases between the germline ends. This CDR3 comprises 14 residues. Germline V gene data show CDR1 as SGHRS and CDR2 as YFSETQ. The CDR3 sequence is CASSPGAQQETQYF. In nucleotides, the CDR3 is TGCGCCAGCAGCCCGGGGGCGCAACAAGAGACCCAGTACTTC.

This clonotype was seen ten or more times. This chain uses TRBV6-6 with TRBJ2-4, with a possible D match to TRBD1 (6 bases). Per the germline V gene, CDR1 is MNHNY and CDR2 is SVGAGI (reference sequence). V was shortened by 5 bases and J by 0 bases, with 11 bases between the two germline ends. This CDR3 has 15 residues. The CDR3, as DNA: TGTGCCAGCAGTCTGGACAGCGAAGCCAAAAACATTCAGTACTTC. It encodes CASSLDSEAKNIQYF.

The chain carries TRBV14 and TRBJ2-7; the D call may be TRBD1 or TRBD2 (5 bases each). This CDR3 region has 14 residues. With 2 bases removed from V and 6 bases from J, the gap between germline ends came to 14 bases. Germline CDR1 reads SGHDN; CDR2 reads FVKESK. CDR3 protein: CASSQNGDGREQYF. Here the CDR3 DNA reads TGTGCCAGCAGCCAAAACGGGGACGGACGCGAGCAGTACTTC.

V and J are TRBV10-1 and TRBJ2-5, with D maybe TRBD2 (5 bases). The CDR3 consists of 14 residues. V lost 0 bases and J 1 base, leaving 6 bases between the germline ends. CDR1 is WNHNN, CDR2 SYGVQD, per germline (reference sequence). CDR3 sequence: CASSESSGQETQYF. CDR3 in DNA: TGCGCCAGCAGTGAGTCCAGCGGCCAAGAGACCCAGTACTTC.

This sequence joins TRBV12-5 and TRBJ2-6; D gene unclear. The CDR3 has 13 residues. Germline assignment: CDR1 LGHNT and CDR2 FRNRAP. V shed 7 bases and J shed 0 bases, with 4 bases lying between them. CDR3 region: CASEVSGANVLTF. CDR3 bases: TGTGCTAGTGAGGTCTCTGGGGCCAACGTCCTGACTTTC.

The V call is TRBV6-6, the J call TRBJ2-4, with a weak D call TRBD2 (6 bases). Trimming took off 7 bases at V and 1 base at J, with 11 bases between the two ends. The CDR3 is 14 residues long. CDR1 is MNHNY, CDR2 SVGAGI, per germline (reference sequence). The CDR3 is CASMEGLAKNIQYF. DNA of the CDR3: TGTGCCAGCATGGAGGGGCTGGCCAAAAACATTCAGTACTTC.

In its sample, this clonotype was seen a few times. This chain links TRBV29-1 with TRBJ1-1; 7 bases match TRBD1. The junction had 8 bases not matched to a gene; V was cut back by 2 bases and J by 5 bases. The CDR3 extends over 14 amino acids. Germline-derived CDR1 and CDR2 are SQVTM and ANQGSEA. The CDR3 reads CSVEFRQGVTEAFF. The CDR3, as DNA: TGCAGCGTTGAATTCAGACAGGGTGTTACTGAAGCTTTCTTT.

This clonotype came up a few times. The V and J genes are TRBV20-1 and TRBJ1-1; maybe TRBD1 (6 bases). Germline CDR1 and CDR2: DFQATT and SNEGSKA (reference sequence). The CDR3 has 13 residues. The V end lost 4 bases, the J end lost 2 bases, and 11 bases lay between the germline ends. CDR3 protein: CSAKGQLNTEAFF. CDR3 DNA: TGCAGTGCTAAGGGACAACTTAACACTGAAGCTTTCTTT.

CDR3 protein: CSAHLTSGLTDTQYF. CDR3 sequence (DNA): TGCAGTGCTCACCTGACTAGCGGGCTCACAGATACGCAGTATTTT. J is TRBJ2-3 and V is TRBV20-1, with TRBD2 matching 10 bases. Germline CDR1 DFQATT, CDR2 SNEGSKA (reference sequence). Trimming at V came to 5 bases and at J to 2 bases, leaving 7 bases not matched to a gene. This CDR3 region has 15 residues.

The chain combines TRBV29-1 with TRBJ1-3; maybe TRBD1 (5 bases). Germline V gives CDR1 SQVTM, CDR2 ANQGSEA. V lost 4 bases to trimming and J lost 0 bases, with 22 bases between them. This CDR3 has 18 residues. The CDR3 here is CSVGRTPGRLSSGNTIYF. Written as DNA, the CDR3 is TGCAGCGTTGGGAGGACACCGGGACGGCTTTCCTCTGGAAACACCATATATTTT.

The V and J genes are TRBV11-2 and TRBJ1-2, with TRBD1 identical over 11 bases. V was pared by 5 bases and J by 5 bases, with 10 bases of the junction left unmatched. CDR1 and CDR2 (germline): SGHAT, FQNNGV. The CDR3 covers 16 residues. The CDR3 nucleotides are TGTGCCAGCAGCATAATATCGGACAGGGGGCTTTATGGCTACACCTTC. The encoded protein is CASSIISDRGLYGYTF.

This chain links TRBV29-1 with TRBJ1-2, with TRBD1 matching 12 bases. The V gene end was trimmed by 6 bases and the J gene end by 4 bases; junction bases not matched to a gene: 3. CDR3 length: 13 amino acids. Germline CDR1 SQVTM, CDR2 ANQGSEA. CDR3 amino acids: CSVGTGGRYGYTF. CDR3 in DNA: TGCAGCGTGGGGACAGGGGGCCGCTATGGCTACACCTTC.

This chain joins TRBV5-4 and TRBJ2-1; D is possibly TRBD2 (5 bases). The J call may not be correct, given that the DNA end is closer to TRBJ2-7. Germline V CDR1 and CDR2: SGHNT, YYREEE (reference sequence). The CDR3 contains 13 residues. The CDR3 here is CAVSREPSYEQYF. For the CDR3, the DNA is TGTGCCGTTTCACGGGAACCCTCCTACGAGCAGTACTTC.

The chain couples TRBV6-4 to TRBJ2-1; D call uncertain. Germline assignment: CDR1 MRHNA and CDR2 SNTAGT. The CDR3 runs to 13 residues. Trimming cost V 3 bases and J 1 base, with 4 bases left between them. CDR3 region: CASSDGSYNEQFF. The CDR3, as DNA: TGTGCCAGCAGTGATGGGTCCTACAATGAGCAGTTCTTC.

The chain links TRBV20-1 to TRBJ1-6; 7 nucleotides agree with TRBD1. V shed 2 bases and J 0 bases; nucleotides not matched to a gene: 7. Germline V CDR1 and CDR2: DFQATT, SNEGSKA (reference sequence). This CDR3 spans 17 amino acids. The CDR3 sequence is CSARRGQESSYNSPLHF. CDR3 coding DNA: TGCAGTGCTAGAAGAGGACAGGAGAGCTCCTATAATTCACCCCTCCACTTT.

This clonotype was detected only a few times. The chain links TRBV11-2 to TRBJ1-4; 9 bases are a match to TRBD1. With V trimmed by 5 bases and J by 1 base, 5 bases remained unmatched. CDR1 is SGHAT, CDR2 FQNNGV, per germline. The CDR3 consists of 16 residues. CDR3 residues: CASSPRTGETNEKLFF. DNA of the CDR3: TGTGCCAGCAGCCCCCGGACAGGGGAAACTAATGAAAAACTGTTTTTT.

CDR3 sequence: CATSGLLAEDQETQYF. Here the CDR3 DNA reads TGTGCCACCAGCGGATTACTAGCGGAGGACCAAGAGACCCAGTACTTC. The chain employs TRBV15 and TRBJ2-5; 8 nucleotides align to TRBD2. There are 16 residues in the CDR3. V lost 5 bases and J lost 0; bases outside the gene matches: 8. The germline V gene has CDR1 LNHNV and CDR2 YYDKDF (reference sequence).